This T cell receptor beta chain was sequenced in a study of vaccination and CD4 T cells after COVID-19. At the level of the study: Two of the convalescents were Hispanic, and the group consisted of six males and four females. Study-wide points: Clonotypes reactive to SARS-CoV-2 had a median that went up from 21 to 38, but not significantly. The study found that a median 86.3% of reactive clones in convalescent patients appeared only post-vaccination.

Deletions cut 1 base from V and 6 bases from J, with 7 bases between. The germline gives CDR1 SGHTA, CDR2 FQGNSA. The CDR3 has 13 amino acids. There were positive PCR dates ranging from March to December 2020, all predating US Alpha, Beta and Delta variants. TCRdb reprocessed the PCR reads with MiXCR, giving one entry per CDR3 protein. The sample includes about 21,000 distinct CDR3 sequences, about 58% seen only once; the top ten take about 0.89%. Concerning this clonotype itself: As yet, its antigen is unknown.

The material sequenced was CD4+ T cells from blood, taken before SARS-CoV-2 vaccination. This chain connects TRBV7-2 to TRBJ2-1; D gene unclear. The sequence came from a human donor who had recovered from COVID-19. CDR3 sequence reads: CASSLVRINEQFF. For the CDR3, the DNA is TGTGCCAGCAGCTTAGTTAGAATCAATGAGCAGTTCTTC.